Below are 28 T cell receptor beta chains sequenced from a single sample in a study of cytomegalovirus exposure and HLA in healthy donors. Only in-frame clones appear in the TCRdb table, and some are missing; sequencing was by immunoSEQ multiplex PCR. The table records some 130,000 clones, about 80% of them present only once. Sequenced input: PBMCs. Every receptor here comes from a man aged 30 to 45 in good health and CMV-seropositive.

About this clone itself: Other nucleotide sequences in the sample specify the same CDR3. This chain uses TRBV5-1 with TRBJ2-5, with 11 bases aligning to TRBD2. Germline V gives CDR1 SGHRS, CDR2 YFSETQ. The CDR3 is 16 residues long. J lost 2 bases, V lost 0 bases, and 3 bases had no gene match. DNA of the CDR3: TGCGCCAGCAGCTTGGCCCCTAGCGGGGGGCAAGAGACCCAGTACTTC. The encoded protein is CASSLAPSGGQETQYF.

V is TRBV18 and J is TRBJ1-4; no firm D call. Trimming removed 8 bases at V and 3 bases at J, with 16 bases between. Germline V lookup: CDR1 KGHSH, CDR2 LQKENI. This CDR3 has 15 residues. The CDR3 spells CASRLVGQANEKLFF. The CDR3, as DNA: TGTGCCAGCCGATTGGTTGGGCAGGCTAATGAAAAACTGTTTTTT.

J is TRBJ2-7 and V is TRBV7-9, with a weak D call TRBD1 (5 bases). This CDR3 spans 13 amino acids. Germline V gene lookup returns CDR1 SEHNR and CDR2 FQNEAQ (reference sequence). V was shortened by 10 bases and J by 0 bases, with 13 bases between the two germline ends. DNA for the CDR3: TGTGCCATAACAGGCAAGAGCTCCTACGAGCAGTACTTC. It translates to CAITGKSSYEQYF.

This clone was recorded only once. This chain joins TRBV29-1 and TRBJ1-1; D ambiguous. This CDR3 is built from 12 residues. Germline values: CDR1 SQVTM, CDR2 ANQGSEA. V lost 8 bases, J lost 4 bases, and 14 bases lay in between. The CDR3 nucleotides are TGCAGCACCAACTCCAGAGGCACTGAAGCTTTCTTT. Amino acid sequence: CSTNSRGTEAFF.

This chain links TRBV5-5 with TRBJ1-2, with no clear D. This CDR3 region has 12 residues. CDR1 is SGHKS and CDR2 is YYEKEE in the germline V gene (reference sequence). With 0 bases removed from V and 4 bases from J, the gap between germline ends came to 4 bases. CDR3 loop: CASSLVSYGYTF. The CDR3 nucleotides are TGTGCCAGCAGCTTGGTATCCTATGGCTACACCTTC.

The V and J genes are TRBV27 and TRBJ1-1; 7 nucleotides align to TRBD1. Germline values: CDR1 MNHEY, CDR2 SMNVEV (reference sequence). V trimming: 6 bases; J trimming: 13 bases; junction bases outside the gene matches: 11. The length of the CDR3 is 12 residues. In DNA form, the CDR3 reads TGTGCCAGCAGGACGTTGGGACAGCATCTTTTCTTT. This encodes CASRTLGQHLFF.

The chain joins TRBV7-3 to TRBJ2-2; TRBD1 matches at 9 bases. V lost 5 bases to trimming and J lost 3 bases; unmatched junction nucleotides: 4. CDR3 length: 15 residues. Looked up from germline, CDR1 is SGHTA and CDR2 is FQGTGA. In DNA form, the CDR3 reads TGTGCCAGCAGCCGGACAGGGGACTACACCGGGGAGCTGTTTTTT. Translating gives CASSRTGDYTGELFF.

This chain connects TRBV19 to TRBJ1-5, with TRBD1 matching over 7 bases. Germline V gene sequence: CDR1 LNHDA, CDR2 SQIVND (reference sequence). J lost 7 bases, V lost 4 bases, and 4 bases had no gene match. The CDR3 spans 13 residues. CDR3 loop: CASSSRGQQPQHF. CDR3 coding DNA: TGTGCCAGTAGTAGTAGGGGGCAGCAGCCCCAGCATTTT.

The CDR3: CASREPGLGETQYF. The DNA of the CDR3 is TGTGCCAGCAGAGAACCGGGACTAGGGGAGACCCAGTACTTC. J is TRBJ2-5 and V is TRBV6-1, with 8 bases fitting TRBD2. Germline V lookup: CDR1 MNHNS, CDR2 SASEGT. The V and J ends lost 6 bases and 5 bases, in that order; junction bases with no gene match: 8. The CDR3 has 14 residues.

The chain carries TRBV10-3 and TRBJ2-1; 8 bases are shared with TRBD2. This CDR3 has 14 residues. Germline trimming cut 8 bases from V and 8 bases from J; bases unmatched to any gene: 11. Germline V gene sequence: CDR1 ENHRY, CDR2 SYGVKD. CDR3 in amino acids: CAIQEGLVVDEQFF. For the CDR3, the DNA is TGTGCCATCCAAGAGGGACTAGTAGTAGATGAGCAGTTCTTC.

V is TRBV10-2 and J is TRBJ2-5; D is perhaps TRBD1 (6 bases). The V and J ends lost 3 bases and 5 bases respectively, with 10 bases between them. The CDR3 extends over 13 amino acids. CDR1 and CDR2 from the germline V gene are WSHSY and SAAADI. The CDR3 DNA is TGCGCCAGCAGTGATCCAGGGGCGGAGACCCAGTACTTC. Residues: CASSDPGAETQYF.

The gene calls are TRBV9 and TRBJ2-1; TRBD2 matches at 10 bases. The CDR3 loop spans 16 amino acids. Losses at the gene ends were 4 bases for V and 6 bases for J; bases not matched to a gene: 10. CDR1 is SGDLS and CDR2 is YYNGEE in the germline V gene. The CDR3 DNA reads as TGTGCCAGCAGCCGTAACGAGCGGGAGGGCAGCAATGAGCAGTTCTTC. Amino acids: CASSRNEREGSNEQFF.

This sequence joins TRBV19 and TRBJ1-2; 7 bases match TRBD1. The germline CDR1 and CDR2 sequences are LNHDA and SQIVND (reference sequence). The CDR3 sequence is 14 residues long. Losses at the gene ends were 6 bases for V and 0 bases for J; bases not matched to a gene: 4. CDR3 region: CASSEGQSNYGYTF. In nucleotides, the CDR3 is TGTGCCAGTAGCGAGGGACAGTCTAACTATGGCTACACCTTC. Filled out from reference TRBV19 and TRBJ1-2, the complete variable domain reads DGGITQSPKYLFRKEGQNVTLSCEQNLNHDAMYWYRQDPGQGLRLIYYSQIVNDFQKGDIAEGYSVSREKKESFPLTVTSAQKNPTAFYLCASSEGQSNYGYTFGSGTRLTVV.

This chain links TRBV30 with TRBJ2-5, with 13 nucleotides matching TRBD2. Germline-derived CDR1 and CDR2 are GTSNPN and SVGIG (reference sequence). The CDR3 covers 16 residues. CDR3 sequence: CALGLAGRSYQETQYF. The CDR3 DNA reads TGTGCTTTGGGACTAGCGGGGCGGTCGTACCAAGAGACCCAGTACTTC. Full variable domain (missing parts from reference TRBV30 and TRBJ2-5): SQTIHQWPATLVQPVGSPLSLECTVEGTSNPNLYWYRQAAGRGLQLLFYSVGIGQISSEVPQNLSASRPQDRQFILSSKKLLLSDSGFYLCALGLAGRSYQETQYFGPGTRLLVL.

This clone is a singleton in its sample. The chain combines TRBV6-1 with TRBJ2-2, with a tentative D call TRBD2 (7 bases). The germline CDR1 and CDR2 sequences are MNHNS and SASEGT. The V gene lost 4 bases and the J gene lost 2 bases, with 20 bases spanning the gap. This CDR3 is 18 amino acids long. The CDR3 DNA reads as TGTGCCAGCAGTGGGACGGGGGGCTCGAACAGAAACACCGGGGAGCTGTTTTTT. Amino acids: CASSGTGGSNRNTGELFF.

The rearrangement joins TRBV19 to TRBJ1-5; 10 bases are shared with TRBD1. Unmatched junction bases numbered 3, after V lost 5 bases and J lost 8 bases. CDR1 is LNHDA and CDR2 is SQIVND in the germline V gene (reference sequence). The CDR3 contains 13 residues. The CDR3 DNA follows: TGTGCCAGTAGTCGGGACAGGGGAGAGCCCCAGCATTTT. Encoded protein: CASSRDRGEPQHF. Full variable domain (outside the CDR3, taken from reference TRBV19 and TRBJ1-5): DGGITQSPKYLFRKEGQNVTLSCEQNLNHDAMYWYRQDPGQGLRLIYYSQIVNDFQKGDIAEGYSVSREKKESFPLTVTSAQKNPTAFYLCASSRDRGEPQHFGDGTRLSIL.

This CDR3 reads CASSLDGGDTEAFF. In nucleotides, the CDR3 is TGTGCCAGCAGCTTAGACGGGGGGGACACTGAAGCTTTCTTT. V is TRBV7-6 and J is TRBJ1-1; a possible D gene is TRBD1 (5 bases). The CDR3 extends over 14 amino acids. Trimming removed 1 base from V and 3 bases from J, with 9 bases in between. The germline gives CDR1 SGHVS, CDR2 FNYEAQ.

J is TRBJ1-1 and V is TRBV6-1; no firm D call. The ends were cut back, 4 bases at V and 0 bases at J, with 6 bases in the middle. This CDR3 has 13 residues. Germline loops: CDR1 MNHNS, CDR2 SASEGT. The CDR3 here is CASSGQMNTEAFF. The CDR3, as DNA: TGTGCCAGCAGTGGGCAGATGAACACTGAAGCTTTCTTT.

The chain is built from TRBV30 and TRBJ1-2, with 9 bases that match TRBD1. CDR1 is GTSNPN and CDR2 is SVGIG in the germline V gene (reference sequence). V trimming: 4 bases; J trimming: 7 bases; junction bases outside the gene matches: 7. This CDR3 spans 13 amino acids. The CDR3 sequence: CAWNQDRGFGYTF. The CDR3 DNA sequence: TGTGCCTGGAATCAAGACAGGGGGTTTGGCTACACCTTC.

The chain recombines TRBV7-8 with TRBJ1-2; D not resolved. The V end lost 4 bases, the J end lost 2 bases, and 11 bases lay between the germline ends. CDR3 length equals 14 residues. The V gene's germline CDR1 is SGHVS and CDR2 FQNEAQ. This CDR3 reads CASSSTYSNYGYTF. Here the CDR3 DNA reads TGTGCCAGCAGCTCTACTTACTCGAACTATGGCTACACCTTC.

The chain recombines TRBV6-1 with TRBJ2-7; the match to TRBD1 covers 7 bases. Germline loops: CDR1 MNHNS, CDR2 SASEGT. The ends lost 7 bases at V and 1 base at J; junction bases unmatched: 10. The CDR3 spans 15 residues. CDR3 sequence reads: CASKAFPGQSYEQYF. As DNA, the CDR3 is TGTGCCAGCAAGGCTTTTCCGGGACAGTCCTACGAGCAGTACTTC.

The genes are TRBV25-1 and TRBJ1-1, with TRBD1 identical over 8 bases. Germline values: CDR1 MGHDK, CDR2 SYGVNS. V was pared by 6 bases and J by 2 bases, with 8 bases of the junction left unmatched. The CDR3 runs 15 residues. Written as DNA, the CDR3 is TGTGCCAGCAGCCTAGCAGGGGGCGGAAACACTGAAGCTTTCTTT. Its protein product is CASSLAGGGNTEAFF.

The chain has TRBV5-6 and TRBJ2-1; D might be TRBD2 (6 bases). This CDR3 spans 16 amino acids. V lost 0 bases and J lost 5, with 15 bases in between. Germline V CDR1 and CDR2: SGHDT, YYEEEE. DNA of the CDR3: TGTGCCAGCAGCTTGGAGCAGGGAGGTTATCACAATGAGCAGTTCTTC. Amino acids: CASSLEQGGYHNEQFF.

The V call is TRBV29-1, the J call TRBJ2-7; D is ambiguous. This CDR3 is built from 12 residues. Per germline, CDR1 SQVTM and CDR2 ANQGSEA. V dropped 2 bases and J dropped 7 bases, with 12 bases sitting between them. The CDR3 DNA reads as TGCAGCGTTGAATGGCAGGTACGGGAGCAGTACTTC. Its protein product is CSVEWQVREQYF.

The chain couples TRBV5-1 to TRBJ1-2, with 9 bases aligning to TRBD1. J was trimmed by 6 bases and V by 4 bases; bases with no gene match: 4. Per the germline V gene, CDR1 is SGHRS and CDR2 is YFSETQ. The CDR3 has 13 residues. The CDR3 region is CASSPWTGDGYTF. The CDR3 nucleotides read TGCGCCAGCAGCCCCTGGACAGGGGATGGCTACACCTTC.

The J gene is TRBJ2-7, the V gene TRBV15; D perhaps matches TRBD1 (6 bases). The CDR3 sequence is 13 residues long. The germline V gene encodes CDR1 LNHNV and CDR2 YYDKDF (reference sequence). The V gene lost 1 base and the J gene lost 3 bases, with 7 bases spanning the gap. CDR3 sequence: CATSRVQGYEQYF. CDR3 sequence (DNA): TGTGCCACCAGCAGAGTACAGGGCTACGAGCAGTACTTC. Variable domain in full (rest from reference TRBV15 and TRBJ2-7): DAMVIQNPRYQVTQFGKPVTLSCSQTLNHNVMYWYQQKSSQAPKLLFHYYDKDFNNEADTPDNFQSRRPNTSFCFLDIRSPGLGDTAMYLCATSRVQGYEQYFGPGTRLTVT.

The V gene is TRBV7-3, the J gene TRBJ2-3, with TRBD2 identical over 9 bases. The length of the CDR3 is 16 residues. The V gene's germline CDR1 is SGHTA and CDR2 FQGTGA. Unmatched junction bases numbered 7, after V lost 2 bases and J lost 4 bases. CDR3 sequence: CASSLDASGAPDTQYF. CDR3 DNA: TGTGCCAGCAGCTTAGATGCTAGCGGGGCCCCAGATACGCAGTATTTT. Full variable domain (rest looked up from reference TRBV7-3 and TRBJ2-3): GAGVSQTPSNKVTEKGKYVELRCDPISGHTALYWYRQSLGQGPEFLIYFQGTGAADDSGLPNDRFFAVRPEGSVSTLKIQRTERGDSAVYLCASSLDASGAPDTQYFGPGTRLTVL.

J is TRBJ2-3 and V is TRBV5-1; 9 bases align to TRBD2. Losses at the gene ends were 3 bases for V and 6 bases for J; bases not matched to a gene: 8. The CDR3 is made up of 15 amino acids. Per the germline V gene, CDR1 is SGHRS and CDR2 is YFSETQ. Here the CDR3 DNA reads TGCGCCAGCAGCTCCCTAGGAAGCGGGGGGGATACGCAGTATTTT. This translates into CASSSLGSGGDTQYF.